This TCR beta chain comes out of a study of cytomegalovirus exposure and HLA in healthy donors. Study-level background: Ancestry clustering placed more than 65% of several hundred genotyped donors in the Caucasian-associated cluster. Overall study findings and caveats: The authors later found most CMV-associated TCR beta chains appeared HLA-restricted.

On this clone itself: Its antigen remains unknown.

This PCR relied on a set of 60 Vbeta primers and 13 Jbeta primers. Some clones are missing from TCRdb's copy, which holds only in-frame ones; the method was immunoSEQ multiplex PCR. The sample holds about 200,000 clones; about 90% are singletons and the top ten take under 1.2%. Germline V gene data show CDR1 as MRHNA and CDR2 as SNTAGT. This CDR3 is 17 amino acids long. The V end lost 0 bases, the J end lost 0 bases, and 14 bases lay between the germline ends. The genes are TRBV6-4 and TRBJ1-2; a weak D match, TRBD1 (6 bases). This clonotype originated in a boy aged 2 to 10 in good health and CMV-seronegative. What was sequenced was PBMCs. The CDR3 protein is CASSDSAFRGANYGYTF. As DNA, the CDR3 is TGTGCCAGCAGTGACTCGGCCTTCAGGGGAGCTAACTATGGCTACACCTTC.